The present T cell receptor beta chain was sequenced within a study of cytotoxic CD8 clonotypes in ibrutinib-treated CLL. Study-wide context: Within the patient group, 11 were relapsed/refractory and roughly 16 treatment-naive, and 17 were IGHV unmutated. Findings of the study overall: The study found baseline clonality above age-matched healthy donors, tracking circulating CD8+ T-cell counts. Clonality was higher at ibrutinib response and returned toward baseline at progression.

Some clones are missing from TCRdb's copy, which holds only in-frame ones; the method was immunoSEQ multiplex PCR. Of fewer than 400,000 clones in the sample, 67% were seen once. This clone was counted a few times. Its target is not known. Trimming removed 4 bases at V and 6 bases at J, with 19 bases between. Germline lookup yields CDR1 SGHNT and CDR2 YYREEE (reference sequence). The CDR3 loop spans 16 amino acids. The source is a human donor with chronic lymphocytic leukemia. V usage is TRBV5-4 and J usage is TRBJ2-2, with a tentative D call TRBD1 (5 bases). Sequencing was performed on PBMCs, taken after 36 months of ibrutinib treatment. CDR3 coding DNA: TGTGCCAGCAGCCGAGACAGTCAGTTAGTGGCCGGGGAGCTGTTTTTT. Translation gives CASSRDSQLVAGELFF. The entire variable domain, with the rest obtained from reference TRBV5-4 and TRBJ2-2, is as follows: ETGVTQSPTHLIKTRGQQVTLRCSSQSGHNTVSWYQQALGQGPQFIFQYYREEENGRGNFPPRFSGLQFPNYSSELNVNALELDDSALYLCASSRDSQLVAGELFFGEGSRLTVL.